Each of the 18 T cell receptor beta chains below was sequenced from the same sample in a study of blood T cell repertoires in COVID-19 (dated by TCRdb to about 2020). Library preparation was by the immunoSEQ multiplex PCR assay. Imported from immuneACCESS, the table was reduced by TCRdb to in-frame sequences with V and J called. These copies leave out some clones; in studies compared against another copy, an unresolved V gene accounts for under half, and the cause of the remainder is not known. A total of 150,000 to 200,000 clones appear in this sample, around 90% of them only once. The biggest ten clones account for over 3.5% of the sample. The sequenced sample was peripheral blood. All receptors derive from a woman in her fifties or sixties who had recovered from COVID-19.

The genes are TRBV13 and TRBJ2-1, with D possibly being TRBD1 (8 bases). Looked up from germline, CDR1 is PRHDT and CDR2 is FYEKMQ (reference sequence). V lost 5 bases and J 4 bases, leaving 12 bases between the germline ends. The CDR3 consists of 14 residues. The CDR3 nucleotides are TGTGCCAGCAGCCTACAGGGGGGGTACAATGAGCAGTTCTTC. Protein sequence: CASSLQGGYNEQFF. Full variable domain (outside the CDR3, taken from reference TRBV13 and TRBJ2-1): AAGVIQSPRHLIKEKRETATLKCYPIPRHDTVYWYQQGPGQDPQFLISFYEKMQSDKGSIPDRFSAQQFSDYHSELNMSSLELGDSALYFCASSLQGGYNEQFFGPGTRLTVL.

This clone is a singleton in its sample. The CDR3 region is CASSSNRGSGNTIYF. In nucleotides, the CDR3 is TGTGCCAGCAGCAGCAACAGGGGAAGTGGAAACACCATATATTTT. This chain connects TRBV7-6 to TRBJ1-3, with 7 bases aligning to TRBD1. Germline V gene data show CDR1 as SGHVS and CDR2 as FNYEAQ. The CDR3 has 15 residues. The trim removed 5 bases at V and 3 bases at J, leaving 7 bases unmatched.

The table lists this clone with a count of one. This sequence joins TRBV29-1 and TRBJ2-7, with a possible D match to TRBD1 (6 bases). This CDR3 has 12 amino acids. V dropped 4 bases and J dropped 1 base, with 8 bases sitting between them. Germline V gene sequence: CDR1 SQVTM, CDR2 ANQGSEA. CDR3 sequence reads: CSVGTESYEQYF. The CDR3 DNA reads TGCAGCGTTGGGACAGAATCCTACGAGCAGTACTTC.

Notes on this clone: At one boundary the junction diverges from the germline segment, which might be a read error. CDR3 nucleotide sequence: TGTGCCTCGGCGGCAGGGGGCAAACAGCCCCAGCATTTT. Protein sequence: CASAAGGKQPQHF. The rearrangement uses TRBV19 and TRBJ1-5, with 8 nucleotides matching TRBD1. CDR3 size: 13 residues. Germline V gene data show CDR1 as LNHDA and CDR2 as SQIVND (reference sequence).

The chain recombines TRBV10-3 with TRBJ1-1; 7 nucleotides align to TRBD1. After removal of 2 bases from V and 5 bases from J, the junction contained 2 bases not matched to a gene. The CDR3 is 13 amino acids. Germline loops: CDR1 ENHRY, CDR2 SYGVKD. The CDR3 coding sequence is TGTGCCATCAGTGAGACAGGGGTAACTGAAGCTTTCTTT. Its translation: CAISETGVTEAFF.

This clone came up once. The chain employs TRBV27 and TRBJ2-1, with 7 bases fitting TRBD2. J gave up 1 base and V 5 bases, and 8 bases lay outside the gene matches. Looked up from germline, CDR1 is MNHEY and CDR2 is SMNVEV (reference sequence). The CDR3 is made up of 16 amino acids. In DNA, the CDR3 is TGTGCCAGCAGTCCCTTACTAGCGCTATCCTACAATGAGCAGTTCTTC. Its protein product is CASSPLLALSYNEQFF.

The V and J genes are TRBV24-1 and TRBJ2-5; the match to TRBD1 covers 7 bases. Germline assignment: CDR1 KGHDR and CDR2 SFDVKD. V gave up 4 bases and J gave up 5 bases; unmatched junction bases: 15. CDR3 length: 17 residues. CDR3 DNA sequence: TGTGCCACCAGTGAACCTACAGGGGCAGCTTTCGCCGAGACCCAGTACTTC. This sequence encodes CATSEPTGAAFAETQYF.

This rearrangement joins TRBV9 to TRBJ2-1; TRBD2 agrees at 12 bases. Germline lookup yields CDR1 SGDLS and CDR2 YYNGEE. V lost 4 bases and J lost 5; bases outside the gene matches: 4. This CDR3 is 15 amino acids long. DNA for the CDR3: TGTGCCAGCAGCCCTAGCGGGGGGGCTAACAATGAGCAGTTCTTC. Translated: CASSPSGGANNEQFF.

The rearrangement joins TRBV7-6 to TRBJ2-1, with 14 bases that match TRBD2. This CDR3 is 20 amino acids long. The ends lost 3 bases at V and 0 bases at J; junction bases unmatched: 10. Germline values: CDR1 SGHVS, CDR2 FNYEAQ. The CDR3 protein is CASSFPGTSGGLSSYNEQFF. DNA of the CDR3: TGTGCCAGCAGCTTTCCCGGGACTAGCGGGGGCTTGAGCTCCTACAATGAGCAGTTCTTC.

This rearrangement joins TRBV6-1 to TRBJ1-1, with D perhaps matching TRBD1 (5 bases). V lost 2 bases, J lost 0 bases, and 10 bases lay in between. Germline CDR1 MNHNS, CDR2 SASEGT. This CDR3 has 15 residues. The CDR3, as DNA: TGTGCCAGCAGTGAATATACAGGAGTGAACACTGAAGCTTTCTTT. It yields the protein CASSEYTGVNTEAFF.

The gene calls are TRBV5-1 and TRBJ2-3; 8 positions agree with TRBD1. The ends lost 4 bases at V and 3 bases at J; junction bases unmatched: 7. From germline, CDR1 is SGHRS and CDR2 YFSETQ. The CDR3 runs to 15 residues. CDR3 sequence: CASSGQGAGTDTQYF. In DNA, the CDR3 is TGCGCCAGCAGCGGACAGGGTGCAGGAACAGATACGCAGTATTTT.

J is TRBJ2-1 and V is TRBV11-2; TRBD2 matches at 13 bases. The CDR3 is 17 residues long. Per germline, CDR1 SGHAT and CDR2 FQNNGV. With V trimmed by 2 bases and J by 4 bases, 5 bases remained unmatched. This CDR3 reads CASSLNLGLAGYNEQFF. The CDR3 DNA sequence: TGTGCCAGCAGCTTAAATTTGGGACTAGCGGGGTACAATGAGCAGTTCTTC.

The chain combines TRBV19 with TRBJ1-2; 8 nucleotides line up with TRBD1. This CDR3 is 19 amino acids long. V shed 6 bases and J 3 bases; nucleotides not matched to a gene: 21. The germline CDR1 and CDR2 sequences are LNHDA and SQIVND (reference sequence). CDR3 protein: CASSEDHQGARFWDYGYTF. The CDR3, as DNA: TGTGCCAGTAGCGAGGACCACCAGGGGGCGCGCTTTTGGGACTATGGCTACACCTTC.

The chain combines TRBV28 with TRBJ2-7; TRBD1 matches 8 bases. The CDR3 is 14 amino acids. The germline V gene encodes CDR1 MDHEN and CDR2 SYDVKM. V was pared by 6 bases and J by 7 bases, with 11 bases of the junction left unmatched. This CDR3 is CASSSPGGNLEQYF. The CDR3 DNA follows: TGTGCCAGCAGCTCGCCAGGGGGCAACCTGGAGCAGTACTTC. The complete variable domain, with remaining parts taken from reference TRBV28 and TRBJ2-7, reads DVKVTQSSRYLVKRTGEKVFLECVQDMDHENMFWYRQDPGLGLRLIYFSYDVKMKEKGDIPEGYSVSREKKERFSLILESASTNQTSMYLCASSSPGGNLEQYFGPGTRLTVT.

The rearrangement links TRBV7-9 to TRBJ1-2, with 7 bases aligning to TRBD1. The CDR3 runs 14 residues. The V and J ends lost 5 bases and 4 bases, in that order; junction bases with no gene match: 7. The germline V gene encodes CDR1 SEHNR and CDR2 FQNEAQ (reference sequence). This chain's CDR3 is CASSQRGLGYGYTF. DNA of the CDR3: TGTGCCAGCAGCCAGAGGGGGCTGGGCTATGGCTACACCTTC.

This chain links TRBV10-3 with TRBJ2-3, with D possibly TRBD1 on 6 matching bases. Germline CDR1 ENHRY, CDR2 SYGVKD. V lost 0 bases to trimming and J lost 0 bases, with 10 bases between them. The CDR3 sequence is 16 residues long. This CDR3 reads CAISESTGTSTDTQYF. DNA for the CDR3: TGTGCCATCAGTGAGTCCACGGGGACAAGCACAGATACGCAGTATTTT.

In its sample, this clone was seen a few times. The chain is built from TRBV3-1 (or the pseudogene TRBV3-2) and TRBJ2-5, with TRBD1 as a possible D gene (5 bases). Per the germline V gene, CDR1 is LGHDT and CDR2 is YNNKEL (reference sequence). CDR3 length: 13 amino acids. Trimming left V 0 bases short and J 4 bases short, with 6 bases between. Written as DNA, the CDR3 is TGTGCCAGCAGCCAAGATCAGGGAGAGACCCAGTACTTC. It yields the protein CASSQDQGETQYF.

For the CDR3, the DNA is TGTGCCAGCAGTTTAGTGCATCCGGATGGCTACACCTTC. Its translation is CASSLVHPDGYTF. The V call is TRBV28, the J call TRBJ1-2; D is unresolved. The CDR3 is 13 amino acids. Trimming stripped 2 bases from V and 6 bases from J, with 10 bases between. Germline CDR1 and CDR2: MDHEN and SYDVKM.